This T cell receptor (beta chain) was identified during a study of T-cell memory formation after mild COVID-19. Findings of the study overall: Memory from before infection featured some responding clones, which suggests cross-reactive memory joined. SARS-CoV-2 specificity of second-wave clones peaking day 37 was unconfirmed.

From the 5' RACE reads, TCRdb called clonotypes with MiXCR, one entry per CDR3 protein. The sample lists around 470,000 distinct CDR3 sequences; around 20% were seen once. This clonotype appeared a few times. The antigen is not known. Sequenced sample: PBMCs or a T cell subset sorted from them (not recorded which). This TCR derives from an adult woman who had mild COVID-19 (a few samples of this study predate the infection). Cell type and time point are not known.

CDR3 in DNA: TGTGCCAGCAGCTCCTCGGGATCGGGGGGTGAGCAGTTCTTC. This encodes CASSSSGSGGEQFF. The V call is TRBV7-7, the J call TRBJ2-1; TRBD2 matches 7 bases. Germline V gives CDR1 SSHAT, CDR2 FNYEAQ (reference sequence). The CDR3 extends over 14 amino acids. Germline trimming cut 4 bases from V and 9 bases from J; bases unmatched to any gene: 9.